This T cell receptor (beta chain) was identified in a study of blood T cells in healthy people across ages. Germline CDR1 and CDR2: SGHTA and FQGNSA. This CDR3 spans 16 amino acids. With 0 bases clipped from V and 2 bases from J, the junction kept 5 bases outside the gene matches. Findings and caveats of the study: With donor CMV status unknown, expanded clonotype changes were possibly confounded.

This clonotype has more than one count but fewer than ten. Its antigen is undetermined. A J-beta primer mix and a sample-barcoded 5' primer were used in a second PCR of roughly 7 to 12 cycles. TCRdb passed the 5' RACE reads through MiXCR, listing each CDR3 protein once. Among about 780,000 distinct CDR3 sequences, approximately 59% were seen once, and the ten largest hold roughly 26%. The chain uses TRBV7-2 and TRBJ2-7; 9 positions agree with TRBD2. The TCR originated in a man younger than 45 in good health. The sample consisted of blood. The DNA of the CDR3 is TGTGCCAGCAGCTTAGCTAGCGGGGGTTTAACCTACGAGCAGTACTTC. This translates into CASSLASGGLTYEQYF. The full variable domain, rest sourced from reference TRBV7-2 and TRBJ2-7, is GAGVSQSPSNKVTEKGKDVELRCDPISGHTALYWYRQSLGQGLEFLIYFQGNSAPDKSGLPSDRFSAERTGGSVSTLTIQRTQQEDSAVYLCASSLASGGLTYEQYFGPGTRLTVT.